The present entry profiles one TCR beta chain with its context. In the original workflow: Counts of nucleated cells, estimated from reference gene primer amplification, were obtained. Assay: immunoSEQ multiplex PCR; the TCRdb copy retains only in-frame clones and omits some. That table furnishes V, J and clone size, whereas the DNA furnished D and trimming. In the table there are about 190,000 clones, around 89% of which are singletons. This record comes from a study of blood T cell repertoires in COVID-19. Study as a whole: PBMCs, B-cell-depleted T cells, or T cells were the source of the cDNA or gDNA that made up the material.

Material: peripheral blood. The TCR sequence derives from a human donor in a cohort sampled during active COVID-19.

The CDR3 region has the DNA TGTGCCAGCAGTTACTCGCGCTCCGGGGGGGGCCGCACAGATACGCAGTATTTT. This translates into CASSYSRSGGGRTDTQYF. V and J are TRBV6-2 or TRBV6-3 and TRBJ2-3; the match to TRBD2 covers 8 bases. The V and J ends lost 0 bases and 1 base, in that order; junction bases with no gene match: 9. The CDR3 totals 18 residues. Germline values: CDR1 MNHEY, CDR2 SVGEGT.